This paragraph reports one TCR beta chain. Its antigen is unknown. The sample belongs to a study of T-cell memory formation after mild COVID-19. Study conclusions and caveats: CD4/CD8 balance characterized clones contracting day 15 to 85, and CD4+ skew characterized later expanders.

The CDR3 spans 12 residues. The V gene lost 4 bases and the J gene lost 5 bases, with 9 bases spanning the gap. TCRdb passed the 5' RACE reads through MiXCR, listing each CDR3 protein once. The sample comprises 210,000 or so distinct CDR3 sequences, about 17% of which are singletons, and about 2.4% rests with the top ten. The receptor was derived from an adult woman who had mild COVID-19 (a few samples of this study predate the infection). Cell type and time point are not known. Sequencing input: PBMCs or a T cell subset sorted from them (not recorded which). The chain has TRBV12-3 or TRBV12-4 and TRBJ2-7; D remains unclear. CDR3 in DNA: TGTGCCAGCAGTTCCCTAGGTGACGAGCAGTACTTC. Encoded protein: CASSSLGDEQYF.